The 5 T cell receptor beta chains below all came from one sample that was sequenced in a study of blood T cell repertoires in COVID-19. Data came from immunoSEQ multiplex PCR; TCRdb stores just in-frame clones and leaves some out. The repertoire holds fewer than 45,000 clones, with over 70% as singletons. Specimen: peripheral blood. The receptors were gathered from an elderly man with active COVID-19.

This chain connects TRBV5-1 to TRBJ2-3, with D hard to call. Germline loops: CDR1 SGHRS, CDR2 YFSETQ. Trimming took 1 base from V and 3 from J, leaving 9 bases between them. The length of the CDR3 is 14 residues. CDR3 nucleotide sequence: TGCGCCAGCAGCTTGTCCCCCGGGACAGATACGCAGTATTTT. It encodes CASSLSPGTDTQYF. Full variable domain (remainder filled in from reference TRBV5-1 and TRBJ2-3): KAGVTQTPRYLIKTRGQQVTLSCSPISGHRSVSWYQQTPGQGLQFLFEYFSETQRNKGNFPGRFSGRQFSNSRSEMNVSTLELGDSALYLCASSLSPGTDTQYFGPGTRLTVL.

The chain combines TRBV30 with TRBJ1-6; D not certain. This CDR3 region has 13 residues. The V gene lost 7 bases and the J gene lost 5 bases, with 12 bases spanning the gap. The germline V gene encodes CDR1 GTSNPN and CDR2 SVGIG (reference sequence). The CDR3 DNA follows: TGTGCCTCCCACACCGACAATAATTCACCCCTCCACTTT. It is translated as CASHTDNNSPLHF.

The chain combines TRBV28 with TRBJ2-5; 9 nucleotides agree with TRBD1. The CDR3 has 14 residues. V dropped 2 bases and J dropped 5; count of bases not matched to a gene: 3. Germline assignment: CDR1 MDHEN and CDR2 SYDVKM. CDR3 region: CASSLTGGGETQYF. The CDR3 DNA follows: TGTGCCAGCAGTTTAACAGGGGGCGGGGAGACCCAGTACTTC.

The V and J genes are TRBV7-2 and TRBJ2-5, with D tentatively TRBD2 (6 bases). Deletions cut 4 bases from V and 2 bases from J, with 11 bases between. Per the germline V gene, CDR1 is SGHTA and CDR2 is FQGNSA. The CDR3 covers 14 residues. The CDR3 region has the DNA TGTGCCAGCAGCTCGGGACTCAGACAAGAGACCCAGTACTTC. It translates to CASSSGLRQETQYF.

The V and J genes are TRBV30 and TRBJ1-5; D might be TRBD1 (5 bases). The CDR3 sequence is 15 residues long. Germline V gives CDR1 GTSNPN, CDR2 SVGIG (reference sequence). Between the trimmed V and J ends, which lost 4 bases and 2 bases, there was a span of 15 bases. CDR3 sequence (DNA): TGTGCCTGGACCCCAGTGGGGGGAGGCAATCAGCCCCAGCATTTT. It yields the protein CAWTPVGGGNQPQHF.